This T cell receptor beta chain was sequenced for a study of beta chain features in type 1 diabetes. Per germline, CDR1 SSHAT and CDR2 FNYEAQ (reference sequence). This CDR3 contains 15 residues. Expressed TCRB transcripts were sequenced because the entire RNA isolate underwent reverse transcription. The assay was immunoSEQ multiplex PCR, and TCRdb's table has in-frame clones only and misses some. The repertoire holds 450,000 or so clones, more than 9.5% seen once, with less than 0.06% in the top ten. Sorted populations all exceeded 95% purity. This clone was seen a few times. The sample consisted of naive CD4+ T cells from blood. This receptor was taken from a woman between 18 and 29 years old in good health. The chain is built from TRBV7-7 and TRBJ2-1; 12 positions match TRBD2. The CDR3, as DNA: TGTGCTACCAAAGCCCTAGCGGGAGGGAGGGATGAGCAGTTCTTC. This sequence encodes CATKALAGGRDEQFF.